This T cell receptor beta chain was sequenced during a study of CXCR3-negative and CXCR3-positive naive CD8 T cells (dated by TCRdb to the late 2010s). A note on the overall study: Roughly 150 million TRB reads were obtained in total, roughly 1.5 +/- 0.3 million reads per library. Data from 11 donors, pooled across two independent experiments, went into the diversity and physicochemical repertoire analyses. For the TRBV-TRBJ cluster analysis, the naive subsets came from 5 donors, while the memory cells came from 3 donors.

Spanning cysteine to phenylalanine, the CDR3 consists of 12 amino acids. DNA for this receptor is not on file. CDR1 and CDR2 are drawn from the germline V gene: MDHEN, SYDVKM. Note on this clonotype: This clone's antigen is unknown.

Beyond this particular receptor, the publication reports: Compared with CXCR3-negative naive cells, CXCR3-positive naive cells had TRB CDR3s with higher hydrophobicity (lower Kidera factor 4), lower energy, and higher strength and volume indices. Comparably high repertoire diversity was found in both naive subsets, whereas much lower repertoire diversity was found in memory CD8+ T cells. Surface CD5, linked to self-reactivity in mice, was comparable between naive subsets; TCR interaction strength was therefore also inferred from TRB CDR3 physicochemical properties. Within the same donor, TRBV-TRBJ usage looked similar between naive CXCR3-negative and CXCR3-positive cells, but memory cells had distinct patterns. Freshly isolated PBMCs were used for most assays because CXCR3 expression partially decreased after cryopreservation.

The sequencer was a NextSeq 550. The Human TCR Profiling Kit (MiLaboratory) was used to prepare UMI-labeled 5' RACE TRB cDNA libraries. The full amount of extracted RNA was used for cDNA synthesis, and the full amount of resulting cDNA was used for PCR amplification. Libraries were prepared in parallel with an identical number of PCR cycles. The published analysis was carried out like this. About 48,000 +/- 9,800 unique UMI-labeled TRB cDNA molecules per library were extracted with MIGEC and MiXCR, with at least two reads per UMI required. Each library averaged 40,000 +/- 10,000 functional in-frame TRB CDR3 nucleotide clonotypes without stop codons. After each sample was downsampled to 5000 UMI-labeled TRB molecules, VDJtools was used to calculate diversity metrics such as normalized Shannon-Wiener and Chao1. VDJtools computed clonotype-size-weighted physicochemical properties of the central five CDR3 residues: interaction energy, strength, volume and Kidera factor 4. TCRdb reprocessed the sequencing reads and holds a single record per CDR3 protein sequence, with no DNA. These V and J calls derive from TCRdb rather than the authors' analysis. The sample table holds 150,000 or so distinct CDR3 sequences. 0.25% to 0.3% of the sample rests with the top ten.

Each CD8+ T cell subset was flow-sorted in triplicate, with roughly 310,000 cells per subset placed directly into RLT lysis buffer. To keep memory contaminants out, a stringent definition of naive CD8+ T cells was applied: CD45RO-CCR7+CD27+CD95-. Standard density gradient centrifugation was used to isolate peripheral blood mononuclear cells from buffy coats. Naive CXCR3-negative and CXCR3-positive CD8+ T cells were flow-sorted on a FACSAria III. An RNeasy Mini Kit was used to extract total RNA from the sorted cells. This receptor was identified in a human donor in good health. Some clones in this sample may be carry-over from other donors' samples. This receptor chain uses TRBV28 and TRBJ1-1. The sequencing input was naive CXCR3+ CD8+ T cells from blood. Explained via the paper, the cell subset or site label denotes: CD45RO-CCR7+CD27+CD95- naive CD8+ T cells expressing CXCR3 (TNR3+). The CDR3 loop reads CASTFPGTEAFF.